Following are 8 T cell receptor beta chains from one sample sequenced in a study of blood T cell repertoires in COVID-19 (dated by TCRdb to the early 2020s). The library relied on the immunoSEQ multiplex PCR assay. The table comes from immuneACCESS by way of TCRdb, which keeps in-frame sequences with V and J called. Part of the clones is missing from these tables; in studies checked, under half for an unresolved V gene and the rest for unknown reasons. For this sample the table gives 140,000 or so clones, of which under 90% were detected only once. 3.5% of the sample is in the top ten clones. The sample consisted of peripheral blood. The receptor source for this set is a man between 65 and 85 years old who had recovered from COVID-19.

V and J are TRBV2 and TRBJ1-4, with TRBD1 matching 12 bases. In germline, CDR1 is SNHLY, CDR2 FYNNEI. V shed 6 bases and J 8 bases; nucleotides not matched to a gene: 19. The CDR3 runs to 19 residues. The CDR3 DNA sequence: TGTGCCAGCAGGGGGACTCGGGGACAGGGGGCGCCAAATAACGAAAAACTGTTTTTT. Its translation: CASRGTRGQGAPNNEKLFF.

The V gene is TRBV28, the J gene TRBJ2-3; 11 nucleotides agree with TRBD2. Germline V lookup: CDR1 MDHEN, CDR2 SYDVKM. The length of the CDR3 is 19 residues. Trimming cost V 6 bases and J 6 bases; bases outside gene matches: 20. CDR3 residues: CASRKRAGTSGSGSDTQYF. The CDR3 DNA sequence: TGTGCCAGCAGAAAAAGGGCAGGTACTAGCGGGAGTGGGAGTGATACGCAGTATTTT.

CDR3 bases: TGTGCCAGCAGTGCCCCGGAGATTCGGTGGGGCACAGATACGCAGTATTTT. This gives the protein CASSAPEIRWGTDTQYF. V and J are TRBV6-2 or TRBV6-3 and TRBJ2-3; D not resolved. V was shortened by 5 bases and J by 1 base, with 19 bases between the two germline ends. Per germline, CDR1 MNHEY and CDR2 SVGEGT. CDR3 length: 17 amino acids.

This clone was seen at least ten times. CDR3 DNA sequence: TGTGCCAGCTCACCAAGTAGCGCATTCACCGGGGAGCTGTTTTTT. It translates to CASSPSSAFTGELFF. This chain joins TRBV18 and TRBJ2-2; tentative D call: TRBD2 (5 bases). The germline CDR1 and CDR2 sequences are KGHSH and LQKENI. The CDR3 totals 15 residues. Trimming removed 2 bases from V and 4 bases from J, with 11 bases in between.

This chain connects TRBV11-3 to TRBJ2-2, with TRBD2 matching 7 bases. CDR1 SGHNT and CDR2 YENEEA come from the germline V gene. Trimming cost V 7 bases and J 2 bases; bases outside gene matches: 4. The CDR3 contains 14 residues. CDR3 nucleotide sequence: TGTGCCAGCACCGGCGGGGGAAACACCGGGGAGCTGTTTTTT. Translated, it gives CASTGGGNTGELFF.

The rearrangement links TRBV4-1 to TRBJ1-1; D is perhaps TRBD1 (5 bases). Germline lookup yields CDR1 MGHRA and CDR2 YSYEKL. CDR3 length equals 15 residues. V was shortened by 6 bases and J by 2 bases, with 16 bases between the two germline ends. The CDR3 protein is CASRGVLSRNTEAFF. The DNA of the CDR3 is TGCGCCAGCAGAGGGGTCCTAAGTAGAAACACTGAAGCTTTCTTT.

The chain carries TRBV11-3 and TRBJ2-7; 7 bases line up with TRBD2. The CDR3 extends over 14 amino acids. J lost 0 bases, V lost 5 bases, and 4 bases had no gene match. The germline CDR1 and CDR2 sequences are SGHNT and YENEEA. In nucleotides, the CDR3 is TGTGCCAGCAGCATGGGACTAAGCTCCTACGAGCAGTACTTC. Amino acids: CASSMGLSSYEQYF.

The table lists this clone with a few counts. The V call is TRBV19, the J call TRBJ2-1; 9 bases align to TRBD1. Germline trimming cut 5 bases from V and 9 bases from J; bases unmatched to any gene: 5. The CDR3 totals 13 residues. The germline V gene has CDR1 LNHDA and CDR2 SQIVND (reference sequence). CDR3 protein: CASSGDRDFEQFF. The CDR3 DNA sequence: TGTGCCAGTAGTGGGGACAGGGACTTTGAGCAGTTCTTC.